This T cell receptor (beta chain) is drawn from a study of cytomegalovirus exposure and HLA in healthy donors. Whole-study results and caveats: As a later analysis revealed, the rate of TCR association differed by HLA locus, with DRB1 most and HLA-C fewest. An analysis was carried out later, and it reportedly showed fewer N-insertions in an Asian-associated ancestry cluster than the approximately 670-donor mean. Around 160 TCR beta chains were listed as cytomegalovirus-associated.

Comments on this clone: The antigen is not known.

This CDR3 is 15 amino acids long. Trimming took 5 bases from V and 3 from J; bases not matched to a gene: 8. From germline, CDR1 is KGHSH and CDR2 LQKENI. Both 60 Vbeta primers and 13 Jbeta primers went into the PCR. Here immunoSEQ multiplex PCR was the method, and the copy in TCRdb shows in-frame clones only, minus some. The top ten hold 2% to 2.5% of the sample, which has about 120,000 clones, roughly 79% seen once. The sequence derives from a woman between 40 and 50 years old in good health and CMV-seronegative. Sequencing was performed on PBMCs. V and J are TRBV18 and TRBJ1-2; 8 nucleotides match TRBD1. DNA for the CDR3: TGTGCCAGCTCAACCGGGACAGGCGGGGACTATGGCTACACCTTC. This translates into CASSTGTGGDYGYTF.